One sample yielded the 22 T cell receptor beta chains listed below, sequenced in a study of prognosis after radiotherapy for stage I lung cancer. The study amplified the TCR beta CDR3 region from genomic DNA. This amplification was carried out by two rounds of multiplex PCR. Primers specific to each TRBV and TRBJ gene were used in first-round PCR. TCRdb ran MiXCR on the multiplex PCR reads and lists one entry per CDR3 protein. Of about 15,000 distinct CDR3 sequences in the sample, around a quarter were seen once. The sample in question was PBMCs, obtained before or after stereotactic body radiation therapy (not recorded which). The receptor set was obtained from a donor aged 50 or older with non-small cell lung cancer.

This clonotype was seen at least ten times. The gene calls are TRBV6-1 and TRBJ2-3; TRBD2 aligns across 7 bases. CDR3 length: 14 amino acids. Per germline, CDR1 MNHNS and CDR2 SASEGT. The J segment lost 8 bases and the V segment lost 6 bases, leaving 11 bases of the junction unmatched. The CDR3 coding sequence is TGTGCCAGCAGAAGACTAGCCGGTTGGGGTACGCAGTATTTT. Translated: CASRRLAGWGTQYF.

This clonotype was counted at least ten times. V usage is TRBV6-1 and J usage is TRBJ2-5; the match to TRBD1 covers 7 bases. V lost 7 bases to trimming and J lost 3 bases; unmatched junction nucleotides: 8. Germline V gene lookup returns CDR1 MNHNS and CDR2 SASEGT. This CDR3 is built from 14 residues. CDR3 sequence: CASISRDRKETQYF. CDR3 bases: TGTGCCAGCATTAGCCGGGACAGAAAAGAGACCCAGTACTTC.

This clonotype is classed as medium-sized. V gene TRBV5-1 combines with J gene TRBJ2-2; tentative D call: TRBD2 (5 bases). Trimming pared 6 bases from V and 3 bases from J, leaving 12 bases between. The CDR3 runs 14 residues. Germline assignment: CDR1 SGHRS and CDR2 YFSETQ. The CDR3, as DNA: TGCGCCAGCATGCCGGGAACTTACACCGGGGAGCTGTTTTTT. Translation: CASMPGTYTGELFF.

The J gene is TRBJ2-1, the V gene TRBV5-1; either TRBD1 or TRBD2 may supply D (6 bases each). Trimming cost V 7 bases and J 3 bases, with 26 bases left between them. CDR3 length: 18 amino acids. In germline, CDR1 is SGHRS, CDR2 YFSETQ. The CDR3 DNA sequence: TGCGCCAGCTTCCCACAGGGACCCGGGACTGAGATCTACAATGAGCAGTTCTTC. Translation gives CASFPQGPGTEIYNEQFF.

Concerning this clonotype itself: A read error may be the cause here, since a much bigger clone is one base away. This chain links TRBV28 with TRBJ2-1; D possibly corresponds to TRBD2 (7 bases). The CDR3 runs 15 residues. Germline lookup yields CDR1 MDHEN and CDR2 SYDVKM. Trimming shortened V by 7 bases and J by 6 bases, and 19 bases separated the two germline ends. CDR3: CASNIPWGGANEQFF. The DNA of the CDR3 is TGTGCCAGCAATATACCCTGGGGGGGGGCCAATGAGCAGTTCTTC.

This clonotype was observed at least ten times. The gene calls are TRBV20-1 and TRBJ2-5; D perhaps matches TRBD2 (6 bases). The V gene's germline CDR1 is DFQATT and CDR2 SNEGSKA (reference sequence). The CDR3 extends over 16 amino acids. The V end was cut by 1 base, the J end by 2 bases, with 17 bases between. The CDR3 DNA follows: TGCAGTGCTAGAGTCGGACCGGGAGCCGGACAAGAGACCCAGTACTTC. Its protein is CSARVGPGAGQETQYF.

A remark on this clonotype: A read error may account for a junction end that differs from germline. The chain recombines TRBV19 with TRBJ2-7; D not resolved. The CDR3 length is 11 residues. From germline, CDR1 is LNHDA and CDR2 SQIVND (reference sequence). CDR3 sequence: CASLSCYGQYF. DNA for the CDR3: TGTGCCAGCTTATCGTGCTACGGGCAGTACTTC.

This clonotype is classed as medium-sized. The rearrangement uses TRBV6-1 and TRBJ2-7, with TRBD2 as a possible D gene (5 bases). The germline V and J ends were trimmed by 6 bases and 1 base, with 10 bases remaining between them. Germline V gives CDR1 MNHNS, CDR2 SASEGT. The CDR3 has 13 residues. The CDR3, as DNA: TGTGCCAGCAGACTACGGGAATCCTACGAGCAGTACTTC. It translates to CASRLRESYEQYF.

This clonotype is classed as medium-sized. This rearrangement joins TRBV12-3 or TRBV12-4 to TRBJ2-1, with D possibly being TRBD2 (5 bases). The CDR3 is made up of 15 amino acids. V was trimmed by 5 bases and J by 0 bases, leaving 11 bases between them. The chain's CDR3 is CASSPFRGSYNEQFF. CDR3 in DNA: TGTGCCAGCAGTCCATTCCGGGGCTCCTACAATGAGCAGTTCTTC.

This clonotype was detected many times. V usage is TRBV19 and J usage is TRBJ2-1; D remains ambiguous. Germline V gene data show CDR1 as LNHDA and CDR2 as SQIVND (reference sequence). V was clipped by 6 bases and J by 0 bases, with 9 bases between them. The CDR3 has 14 residues. The CDR3 protein is CASSTKSSYNEQFF. CDR3 bases: TGTGCCAGTAGCACTAAGAGCTCCTACAATGAGCAGTTCTTC.

By share of the sample, this clonotype is medium-sized (0.01 to 0.1%). The chain joins TRBV2 to TRBJ1-5, with D unresolved. The CDR3 is 13 amino acids. V lost 7 bases to trimming and J lost 9 bases, with 16 bases between them. Germline V gene lookup returns CDR1 SNHLY and CDR2 FYNNEI. CDR3 coding DNA: TGTGCCAGCAAACGGACCGAGAGCGCGCCCCAGCATTTT. Translation: CASKRTESAPQHF.

On this clonotype: A far larger clone is off by one base, so a read error is likely. This rearrangement joins TRBV6-4 to TRBJ1-6; 8 positions match TRBD1. The CDR3 contains 15 residues. Germline lookup yields CDR1 MRHNA and CDR2 SNTAGT. The CDR3 reads CASSAPTGANSPLNF. In nucleotides, the CDR3 is TGTGCCAGCAGTGCCCCGACAGGGGCTAATTCACCCCTCAACTTT.

This clonotype was picked up many times. The rearrangement links TRBV20-1 to TRBJ2-3, with 10 bases matching TRBD2. Germline V lookup: CDR1 DFQATT, CDR2 SNEGSKA (reference sequence). The CDR3 is 14 residues long. V shed 6 bases, J shed 6 bases, and the junction held 9 bases outside the gene matches. Here the CDR3 DNA reads TGCAGTGCCCTAACTGGGACTAGCGAGGATACGCAGTATTTT. Protein product: CSALTGTSEDTQYF.

This clonotype was detected many times. V is TRBV6-5 and J is TRBJ2-1, with TRBD1 matching over 9 bases. This CDR3 is 15 amino acids long. With V trimmed by 3 bases and J by 4 bases, 4 bases remained unmatched. CDR1 and CDR2 (germline): MNHEY, SVGAGI. CDR3 DNA: TGTGCCAGCAGTTATTCTGGACAGGGGTACAATGAGCAGTTCTTC. Amino acid sequence: CASSYSGQGYNEQFF.

This clonotype was counted at least ten times. V gene TRBV18 combines with J gene TRBJ2-3; 9 bases fit TRBD2. This CDR3 region has 18 residues. From germline, CDR1 is KGHSH and CDR2 LQKENI. V lost 5 bases and J lost 6; bases outside the gene matches: 18. The CDR3 nucleotides are TGTGCCAGCTCAATTACGAACGCACTAGCGGGCACTTCCGATACGCAGTATTTT. This encodes CASSITNALAGTSDTQYF.

Details on this clonotype: A read error is the likely source, as a far larger clone sits one nucleotide away. The chain employs TRBV7-9 and TRBJ1-5; possibly TRBD1 for D (6 bases). V dropped 1 base and J dropped 10 bases, with 14 bases sitting between them. CDR3 length equals 14 residues. Germline CDR1 reads SEHNR; CDR2 reads FQNEAQ (reference sequence). In DNA, the CDR3 is TGTGCCAGCAGCTTAGGCTGGGAGGGACATCCCCAGCATTTT. Its protein product is CASSLGWEGHPQHF.

By sample share, this clonotype is medium-sized. V gene TRBV28 combines with J gene TRBJ2-3; TRBD2 aligns across 9 bases. CDR3 length: 20 amino acids. CDR1 is MDHEN, CDR2 SYDVKM, per germline. The ends lost 2 bases at V and 0 bases at J; junction bases unmatched: 15. The CDR3 coding sequence is TGTGCCAGCAGTTTAGGTCAAATAAAAATGACTAGCGGTAGCACAGATACGCAGTATTTT. Protein sequence: CASSLGQIKMTSGSTDTQYF.

This clonotype was counted ten times or more. This clone may be a read error of a much larger clone one base away. V usage is TRBV7-2 and J usage is TRBJ2-7; D gene unclear. Germline V gives CDR1 SGHTA, CDR2 FQGNSA. This CDR3 region has 14 residues. The CDR3 nucleotides are TGTGCCGGCAGCATGATGATAGATTCCTACGAGCAGTACTTC. Translated, it gives CAGSMMIDSYEQYF.

The rearrangement uses TRBV6-1 and TRBJ1-3; TRBD1 matches at 9 bases. Looked up from germline, CDR1 is MNHNS and CDR2 is SASEGT. The CDR3 sequence is 20 residues long. Trimming removed 2 bases from V and 0 bases from J; junction bases left unmatched: 14. The CDR3 DNA is TGTGCCAGCAGTGAATTCAGCGGACAGGGGTCCCTGAACTCTGGAAACACCATATATTTT. Its protein product is CASSEFSGQGSLNSGNTIYF.

At least ten counts were recorded for this clonotype. The J gene is TRBJ1-4, the V gene TRBV7-2; a weak D match, TRBD1 (5 bases). Germline-derived CDR1 and CDR2 are SGHTA and FQGNSA. V dropped 3 bases and J dropped 2 bases, with 10 bases sitting between them. There are 15 residues in the CDR3. CDR3 DNA sequence: TGTGCCAGCAGCTTTTCGGGGCTCACTAATGAAAAACTGTTTTTT. It is translated as CASSFSGLTNEKLFF.

The sample holds many counts of this clonotype. The V call is TRBV30, the J call TRBJ1-2; D possibly corresponds to TRBD1 (5 bases). Trimming cost V 3 bases and J 9 bases, with 17 bases left between them. The germline gives CDR1 GTSNPN, CDR2 SVGIG (reference sequence). The CDR3 runs 13 residues. CDR3 sequence reads: CAWSMTGGYSYTF. The CDR3 coding sequence is TGTGCCTGGAGCATGACGGGGGGATATAGCTACACCTTC. Looking up the rest from reference TRBV30 and TRBJ1-2 gives the full variable domain: SQTIHQWPATLVQPVGSPLSLECTVEGTSNPNLYWYRQAAGRGLQLLFYSVGIGQISSEVPQNLSASRPQDRQFILSSKKLLLSDSGFYLCAWSMTGGYSYTFGSGTRLTVV.

This clonotype has ten or more counts. The chain has TRBV20-1 and TRBJ1-4; TRBD1 aligns across 8 bases. With 6 bases clipped from V and 8 bases from J, the junction kept 5 bases outside the gene matches. There are 12 residues in the CDR3. CDR1 is DFQATT and CDR2 is SNEGSKA in the germline V gene (reference sequence). As DNA, the CDR3 is TGCAGTGCCAGGGGGCTCAGGGAAAAACTGTTTTTT. It specifies CSARGLREKLFF.